The 17 T cell receptor beta chains reported below all come from one sample, sequenced in a study of identical twins. TCRdb independently ran MiXCR on the 5' RACE reads; one entry per CDR3 protein. The sample lists some 96,000 distinct CDR3 sequences, under 7% seen once, with roughly 12% in the top ten. What was sequenced was memory T cells sorted from blood. The receptors originated from a woman aged 45-59 years in good health.

This clonotype was counted only a few times. The CDR3 sequence: CASSLSRGRSGEQFF. The CDR3 bases are TGTGCCAGCAGCTTATCACGCGGGAGGAGCGGTGAGCAGTTCTTC. The V call is TRBV11-2, the J call TRBJ2-1; 8 nucleotides align to TRBD2. CDR3 length equals 15 residues. V trimming: 2 bases; J trimming: 9 bases; junction bases outside the gene matches: 9. Germline V CDR1 and CDR2: SGHAT, FQNNGV. The whole variable domain, remainder taken from reference TRBV11-2 and TRBJ2-1, is EAGVAQSPRYKIIEKRQSVAFWCNPISGHATLYWYQQILGQGPKLLIQFQNNGVVDDSQLPKDRFSAERLKGVDSTLKIQPAKLEDSAVYLCASSLSRGRSGEQFFGPGTRLTVL.

The table lists this clonotype with many counts. J is TRBJ1-1 and V is TRBV20-1; unclear D gene. The V gene's germline CDR1 is DFQATT and CDR2 SNEGSKA (reference sequence). This CDR3 is built from 12 residues. Trimming took off 4 bases at V and 0 bases at J, with 6 bases between the two ends. CDR3 protein: CSATLMNTEAFF. In DNA, the CDR3 is TGCAGTGCTACCCTAATGAACACTGAAGCTTTCTTT.

The V gene is TRBV2, the J gene TRBJ2-3; D not resolved. Per the germline V gene, CDR1 is SNHLY and CDR2 is FYNNEI. V lost 2 bases and J 1 base, leaving 4 bases between the germline ends. The CDR3 is made up of 13 amino acids. The CDR3 spells CASSEPGTDTQYF. CDR3 nucleotides: TGTGCCAGCAGTGAACCCGGCACAGATACGCAGTATTTT. Full variable domain (rest looked up from reference TRBV2 and TRBJ2-3): EPEVTQTPSHQVTQMGQEVILRCVPISNHLYFYWYRQILGQKVEFLVSFYNNEISEKSEIFDDQFSVERPDGSNFTLKIRSTKLEDSAMYFCASSEPGTDTQYFGPGTRLTVL.

This clonotype has at least ten counts. V gene TRBV29-1 combines with J gene TRBJ2-3, with TRBD1 matching 7 bases. After removal of 1 base from V and 2 bases from J, the junction contained 18 bases not matched to a gene. This CDR3 has 19 residues. Germline V gene sequence: CDR1 SQVTM, CDR2 ANQGSEA. The CDR3 DNA reads TGCAGCGTTGAAGGGCCCATCGCGACCCGGGACAGAATCACAGATACGCAGTATTTT. Its protein is CSVEGPIATRDRITDTQYF.

The sample holds many counts of this clonotype. The V and J genes are TRBV10-2 and TRBJ2-2; 8 nucleotides align to TRBD2. Germline CDR1 WSHSY, CDR2 SAAADI. The J segment lost 1 base and the V segment lost 10 bases, leaving 14 bases of the junction unmatched. This CDR3 is 17 amino acids long. For the CDR3, the DNA is TGCGCCACCGGACTCACTAGCGGTAAAGTGAACACCGGGGAGCTGTTTTTT. The encoded protein is CATGLTSGKVNTGELFF.

This clonotype appeared a few times. The CDR3 bases are TGTGCCAGCAGCAGGGGACTAGCGGGCTTCTCCTACGAGCAGTACGTC. It translates to CASSRGLAGFSYEQYV. The chain employs TRBV6-6 and TRBJ2-7; 12 bases match TRBD2. Losses at the gene ends were 6 bases for V and 0 bases for J; bases not matched to a gene: 6. The CDR3 covers 16 residues. CDR1 MNHNY and CDR2 SVGAGI come from the germline V gene (reference sequence).

This clonotype showed up many times. V and J are TRBV20-1 and TRBJ2-3; 16 bases align to TRBD2. From germline, CDR1 is DFQATT and CDR2 SNEGSKA (reference sequence). The CDR3 is made up of 17 amino acids. V gave up 1 base and J gave up 4 bases; unmatched junction bases: 5. The CDR3 loop reads CSARGGLAGGPADTQYF. The CDR3 DNA sequence: TGCAGTGCTAGAGGGGGACTAGCGGGAGGGCCTGCAGATACGCAGTATTTT.

In its sample, this clonotype was seen many times. The V gene is TRBV3-1, the J gene TRBJ1-4; D not certain. This CDR3 has 14 amino acids. V was cut by 3 bases and J by 1 base, with 6 bases left in between. CDR1 LGHDT and CDR2 YNNKEL come from the germline V gene (reference sequence). The CDR3, as DNA: TGTGCCAGCAGCCAGCGAGGAACTAATGAAAAACTGTTTTTT. It yields the protein CASSQRGTNEKLFF. Complete variable domain (other parts from reference TRBV3-1 and TRBJ1-4): DTAVSQTPKYLVTQMGNDKSIKCEQNLGHDTMYWYKQDSKKFLKIMFSYNNKELIINETVPNRFSPKSPDKAHLNLHINSLELGDSAVYFCASSQRGTNEKLFFGSGTQLSVL.

This clonotype was observed at least ten times. The V and J genes are TRBV7-9 and TRBJ2-7, with a tentative D call TRBD2 (5 bases). The V and J ends lost 5 bases and 3 bases respectively, with 11 bases between them. The germline gives CDR1 SEHNR, CDR2 FQNEAQ (reference sequence). This CDR3 comprises 13 residues. This CDR3 is CASSLGGVYEQYV. In nucleotides, the CDR3 is TGTGCCAGCAGCCTCGGAGGTGTCTACGAGCAGTACGTC.

This clonotype was seen ten or more times. This chain joins TRBV5-6 and TRBJ1-1; D not resolved. The CDR3 contains 15 residues. Trimming cost V 6 bases and J 2 bases, with 17 bases left between them. Looked up from germline, CDR1 is SGHDT and CDR2 is YYEEEE. CDR3 sequence reads: CASIPPGGLNTEAFF. Written as DNA, the CDR3 is TGTGCCAGCATACCCCCGGGCGGCTTAAACACTGAAGCTTTCTTT.

In its sample, this clonotype was seen many times. The chain employs TRBV12-3 or TRBV12-4 and TRBJ2-2; D gene uncertain. Trimming pared 5 bases from V and 5 bases from J, leaving 15 bases between. The CDR3 sequence is 15 residues long. CDR3 DNA: TGTGCCAGCAGTCTTCGCGAAATCAGAACCGGGGAGCTGTTTTTT. As protein: CASSLREIRTGELFF.

This clonotype appeared a few times. V is TRBV2 and J is TRBJ1-5; possible D gene TRBD1, 5 bases. The CDR3 length is 14 residues. Looked up from germline, CDR1 is SNHLY and CDR2 is FYNNEI. The V gene lost 1 base and the J gene lost 2 bases, with 6 bases spanning the gap. The CDR3 DNA sequence: TGTGCCAGCAGTGAAGGGGGGGGCAATCAGCCCCAGCATTTT. It translates to CASSEGGGNQPQHF.

In its sample, this clonotype was seen many times. The V gene is TRBV27, the J gene TRBJ2-7; no reliable D call. Germline lookup yields CDR1 MNHEY and CDR2 SMNVEV (reference sequence). V lost 7 bases and J 2 bases, leaving 15 bases between the germline ends. This CDR3 is built from 14 residues. CDR3 DNA sequence: TGTGCCAGCACCCAAGGTGGCGGACCCTACGAGCAGTACTTC. It is translated as CASTQGGGPYEQYF.

This clonotype was detected only a few times. The chain is built from TRBV7-9 and TRBJ2-1; TRBD2 aligns across 8 bases. Trimming cost V 5 bases and J 6 bases; bases outside gene matches: 9. The CDR3 sequence is 15 residues long. Germline V gives CDR1 SEHNR, CDR2 FQNEAQ (reference sequence). CDR3 coding DNA: TGTGCCAGCAGCCCAGGGAGCGGGAGTATCAATGAGCAGTTCTTC. Protein product: CASSPGSGSINEQFF.

This clonotype was detected many times. The chain couples TRBV24-1 to TRBJ2-1; 7 bases map to TRBD2. The V gene's germline CDR1 is KGHDR and CDR2 SFDVKD. The CDR3 loop spans 16 amino acids. Losses at the gene ends were 0 bases for V and 0 bases for J; bases not matched to a gene: 1. This CDR3 reads CATSDLSGNSYNEQFF. CDR3 bases: TGTGCCACCAGTGATTTGAGCGGGAACTCCTACAATGAGCAGTTCTTC.

This clonotype was seen ten or more times. The CDR3 loop is CASSLAAPGTREFF. In nucleotides, the CDR3 is TGTGCCAGCAGTTTAGCGGCACCAGGGACTAGGGAATTCTTC. V and J are TRBV12-3 or TRBV12-4 and TRBJ2-1; 8 nucleotides line up with TRBD2. There are 14 residues in the CDR3. The junction had 11 bases not matched to a gene; V was cut back by 0 bases and J by 16 bases.

Judged by abundance, this clonotype is medium-sized. V gene TRBV20-1 combines with J gene TRBJ2-1; no clear D gene. V gave up 5 bases and J gave up 0 bases, with 17 bases separating them. The CDR3 is 16 residues long. Germline V gene sequence: CDR1 DFQATT, CDR2 SNEGSKA (reference sequence). In nucleotides, the CDR3 is TGCAGTGCTCCTCGGGCCGGAAGGAGCTCCTACAATGAGCAGTTCTTC. As protein: CSAPRAGRSSYNEQFF.